This T cell receptor (beta chain) was sequenced in a study of control samples from healthy donors and cancer patients. This clone showed up just once. Generated by immunoSEQ multiplex PCR, the TCRdb table keeps only in-frame clones and is missing some. The sample includes approximately 58,000 clones, roughly 87% of them seen just once. V dropped 4 bases and J dropped 5; count of bases not matched to a gene: 11. Germline assignment: CDR1 SGHDT and CDR2 YYEEEE. The CDR3 contains 16 residues. The receptor's source is a man aged 60-69 years with head and neck cancer. The sequencing sample was made of PBMCs. The chain recombines TRBV5-6 with TRBJ1-4, with TRBD1 matching over 7 bases. The CDR3 loop reads CASSVTRQGRNEKLFF. The CDR3 DNA follows: TGTGCCAGCAGCGTAACCCGACAGGGACGAAATGAAAAACTGTTTTTT.